Below, 26 T cell receptor beta chains from the same sample are listed, as sequenced in a study of cytotoxic CD8 clonotypes in ibrutinib-treated CLL (dated by TCRdb to about 2021). Libraries were constructed by the immunoSEQ multiplex PCR assay. Here the immuneACCESS table is served through TCRdb, limited to in-frame sequences with V and J called. Missing clones are a known gap in these copies; in checked studies unresolved V genes cover under half, and the rest lacks a known reason. The sample table lists approximately 340,000 clones, about 61% of them with a count of one. Jointly, the top ten make up roughly 6.7% of the sample. The specimen comprised PBMCs, sampled after 36 months of ibrutinib treatment. These receptors all come from a human donor with chronic lymphocytic leukemia.

The chain couples TRBV27 to TRBJ2-5, with 9 positions matching TRBD1. This CDR3 is 18 amino acids long. Germline lookup yields CDR1 MNHEY and CDR2 SMNVEV (reference sequence). J lost 5 bases, V lost 6 bases, and 19 bases had no gene match. CDR3 DNA sequence: TGTGCCAGCAGAATAGGCGGGAATTATGGACAGGGGAAGGAGACCCAGTACTTC. This sequence encodes CASRIGGNYGQGKETQYF.

This clone was detected a few times. V is TRBV7-8 and J is TRBJ2-2, with D perhaps matching TRBD2 (6 bases). There are 16 residues in the CDR3. The V gene's germline CDR1 is SGHVS and CDR2 FQNEAQ. With 7 bases removed from V and 2 bases from J, the gap between germline ends came to 17 bases. CDR3 bases: TGTGCCAGCAACCAGAATGGGCGGGGAAACACCGGGGAGCTGTTTTTT. It specifies CASNQNGRGNTGELFF.

CDR3 region: CASSSLTGISEQYF. Written as DNA, the CDR3 is TGTGCCAGCAGCTCCTTGACAGGGATCTCCGAGCAGTACTTC. The V and J genes are TRBV5-6 and TRBJ2-7; TRBD1 aligns across 7 bases. From germline, CDR1 is SGHDT and CDR2 YYEEEE. The V and J ends lost 3 bases and 6 bases, in that order; junction bases with no gene match: 9. This CDR3 contains 14 residues.

This clone has only a few counts. The chain links TRBV13 to TRBJ1-2; TRBD1 agrees at 7 bases. This CDR3 contains 17 residues. V shed 0 bases, J shed 5 bases, and the junction held 12 bases outside the gene matches. Looked up from germline, CDR1 is PRHDT and CDR2 is FYEKMQ (reference sequence). DNA of the CDR3: TGTGCCAGCAGCTTAGGCTTTAGAGGGACAGAGATTTATGGCTACACCTTC. This translates into CASSLGFRGTEIYGYTF.

V gene TRBV2 combines with J gene TRBJ2-5; D remains unclear. Trimming left V 3 bases short and J 0 bases short, with 11 bases between. Germline V gives CDR1 SNHLY, CDR2 FYNNEI. The CDR3 has 15 amino acids. CDR3 amino acids: CASSDARQHQETQYF. CDR3 DNA: TGTGCCAGCAGTGACGCGCGACAACACCAAGAGACCCAGTACTTC. Full variable domain (remainder filled in from reference TRBV2 and TRBJ2-5): EPEVTQTPSHQVTQMGQEVILRCVPISNHLYFYWYRQILGQKVEFLVSFYNNEISEKSEIFDDQFSVERPDGSNFTLKIRSTKLEDSAMYFCASSDARQHQETQYFGPGTRLLVL.

J is TRBJ1-5 and V is TRBV12-5; D is perhaps TRBD1 (6 bases). CDR3 length: 16 amino acids. Germline CDR1 and CDR2: LGHNT and FRNRAP. The V gene lost 5 bases and the J gene lost 2 bases, with 16 bases spanning the gap. Here the CDR3 DNA reads TGTGCTAGTGGTCCACCCGGGACAATTGGCAATCAGCCCCAGCATTTT. This gives the protein CASGPPGTIGNQPQHF.

As regards this clone: Other DNA sequences from this sample encode an identical CDR3 as well. This chain connects TRBV5-1 to TRBJ2-7; D gene ambiguous. This CDR3 is built from 13 residues. Germline V lookup: CDR1 SGHRS, CDR2 YFSETQ. Trimming cost V 2 bases and J 4 bases, with 10 bases left between them. CDR3 amino acids: CASSLGPRYEQYF. CDR3 sequence (DNA): TGCGCCAGCAGCTTAGGACCACGTTACGAGCAGTACTTC.

This clone was counted between two and nine times. This chain uses TRBV10-3 with TRBJ2-3; 8 bases fit TRBD2. This CDR3 comprises 14 residues. Unmatched junction bases numbered 6, after V lost 6 bases and J lost 4 bases. CDR1 ENHRY and CDR2 SYGVKD come from the germline V gene. As DNA, the CDR3 is TGTGCCATCAGCGGGACTAGGGGGGCAGATACGCAGTATTTT. This sequence encodes CAISGTRGADTQYF.

This chain uses TRBV6-1 with TRBJ1-5; D is uncertain. The CDR3 totals 13 residues. Germline V CDR1 and CDR2: MNHNS, SASEGT. Between the trimmed V and J ends, which lost 5 bases and 2 bases, there was a span of 7 bases. As DNA, the CDR3 is TGTGCCAGCAGTAATTCTGGCAATCAGCCCCAGCATTTT. It translates to CASSNSGNQPQHF.

This clone has only one observation. The J gene is TRBJ2-7, the V gene TRBV7-9; a possible D gene is TRBD2 (6 bases). The germline V gene encodes CDR1 SEHNR and CDR2 FQNEAQ (reference sequence). This CDR3 comprises 16 residues. V was trimmed by 2 bases and J by 0 bases, leaving 14 bases between them. The CDR3 region has the DNA TGTGCCAGCAGCTTACTCCGGGACTCCTACTCCTACGAGCAGTACTTC. Translation: CASSLLRDSYSYEQYF.

The genes are TRBV7-2 and TRBJ2-5; D may be TRBD1 (6 bases). The CDR3 sequence is 14 residues long. V was shortened by 2 bases and J by 1 base, with 8 bases between the two germline ends. Germline V gene sequence: CDR1 SGHTA, CDR2 FQGNSA. The CDR3 is CASSLRDTQETQYF. The CDR3 nucleotides read TGTGCCAGCAGCTTACGGGACACCCAAGAGACCCAGTACTTC. Supplemented by reference TRBV7-2 and TRBJ2-5, the full variable domain reads GAGVSQSPSNKVTEKGKDVELRCDPISGHTALYWYRQSLGQGLEFLIYFQGNSAPDKSGLPSDRFSAERTGGSVSTLTIQRTQQEDSAVYLCASSLRDTQETQYFGPGTRLLVL.

The chain joins TRBV19 to TRBJ2-1, with D perhaps TRBD2 (5 bases). Germline values: CDR1 LNHDA, CDR2 SQIVND (reference sequence). The CDR3 spans 14 residues. Between the trimmed V and J ends, which lost 5 bases and 7 bases, there was a span of 15 bases. CDR3 in amino acids: CASSPGHRENEQFF. CDR3 bases: TGTGCCAGTAGTCCCGGCCACCGGGAAAATGAGCAGTTCTTC.

The chain links TRBV13 to TRBJ2-3; 13 nucleotides agree with TRBD2. V dropped 3 bases and J dropped 0; count of bases not matched to a gene: 0. The V gene's germline CDR1 is PRHDT and CDR2 FYEKMQ (reference sequence). There are 16 residues in the CDR3. The DNA for the CDR3 is TGTGCCAGCAGCTTGACTAGCGGGGGGAGCACAGATACGCAGTATTTT. Protein: CASSLTSGGSTDTQYF.

The genes are TRBV10-2 and TRBJ2-2, with D unclear. Germline V gives CDR1 WSHSY, CDR2 SAAADI. The CDR3 length is 15 residues. Trimming cost V 0 bases and J 1 base, with 6 bases left between them. The CDR3 DNA is TGCGCCAGCAGTGAGTCCAGGTTGAACACCGGGGAGCTGTTTTTT. It codes for CASSESRLNTGELFF.

The chain uses TRBV11-3 and TRBJ2-1; the D is unclear. Germline CDR1 is SGHNT and CDR2 is YENEEA. V was clipped by 0 bases and J by 7 bases, with 4 bases between them. CDR3 length: 12 residues. CDR3: CASSLEGNEQFF. DNA for the CDR3: TGTGCCAGCAGCTTAGAGGGGAATGAGCAGTTCTTC.

This clone was counted between two and nine times. The chain couples TRBV6-1 to TRBJ2-5; D gene unclear. In germline, CDR1 is MNHNS, CDR2 SASEGT. The ends were cut back, 4 bases at V and 5 bases at J, with 17 bases in the middle. This CDR3 comprises 15 residues. CDR3 in DNA: TGTGCCAGCAGTGGGGCAGTGGGTATCTGGGAGACCCAGTACTTC. This encodes CASSGAVGIWETQYF.

The chain is built from TRBV19 and TRBJ2-7; a possible D gene is TRBD2 (5 bases). The end of the DNA aligns better with TRBJ2-1, so the J call may be wrong. Per the germline V gene, CDR1 is LNHDA and CDR2 is SQIVND (reference sequence). This CDR3 is built from 13 residues. The CDR3 here is CASSIGTEDEQFF. For the CDR3, the DNA is TGTGCCAGTAGTATAGGGACGGAGGATGAGCAGTTCTTC.

This clone has more than one count but fewer than ten. The chain uses TRBV9 and TRBJ2-3, with D unclear. The CDR3 has 13 residues. Per the germline V gene, CDR1 is SGDLS and CDR2 is YYNGEE. Trimming left V 1 base short and J 2 bases short, with 5 bases between. The CDR3 protein is CASSVRFTDTQYF. CDR3 nucleotide sequence: TGTGCCAGCAGCGTAAGGTTCACAGATACGCAGTATTTT.

The CDR3 DNA follows: TGTGCCAGCAGTCTACTCAGGGATCACAATGAGCAGTTCTTC. Its protein is CASSLLRDHNEQFF. V usage is TRBV6-1 and J usage is TRBJ2-1; D possibly corresponds to TRBD1 (5 bases). Germline CDR1 MNHNS, CDR2 SASEGT. V lost 5 bases, J lost 5 bases, and 13 bases lay in between. There are 14 residues in the CDR3.

This clone is a singleton in its sample. This sequence joins TRBV29-1 and TRBJ2-1; 8 bases are a match to TRBD2. The CDR3 covers 12 residues. After removal of 5 bases from V and 10 bases from J, the junction contained 7 bases not matched to a gene. CDR1 is SQVTM and CDR2 is ANQGSEA in the germline V gene. The CDR3 protein is CSVLGVAGEQFF. CDR3 in DNA: TGCAGCGTTCTCGGGGTAGCGGGAGAGCAGTTCTTC.

This clone was observed a handful of times. The CDR3 reads CASSIGGQTEAFF. The CDR3, as DNA: TGTGCCAGTAGTATCGGGGGGCAGACTGAAGCTTTCTTT. The rearrangement joins TRBV19 to TRBJ1-1; tentatively, D is TRBD1 (6 bases). The V gene's germline CDR1 is LNHDA and CDR2 SQIVND (reference sequence). V was trimmed by 3 bases and J by 5 bases, leaving 10 bases between them. The CDR3 is made up of 13 amino acids.

The chain carries TRBV6-1 and TRBJ2-7; D is unresolved. Between the trimmed V and J ends, which lost 2 bases and 0 bases, there was a span of 5 bases. CDR1 and CDR2 from the germline V gene are MNHNS and SASEGT. The CDR3 is made up of 13 amino acids. The CDR3 DNA reads TGTGCCAGCAGTGAAAGGAGCTCCTACGAGCAGTACTTC. Translation gives CASSERSSYEQYF.

The gene calls are TRBV5-1 and TRBJ2-3; D gene ambiguous. This CDR3 region has 12 residues. V lost 6 bases to trimming and J lost 6 bases, with 11 bases between them. In germline, CDR1 is SGHRS, CDR2 YFSETQ. The CDR3 DNA reads as TGCGCCAGCACGAGCATAGGGGATACGCAGTATTTT. It yields the protein CASTSIGDTQYF. Based on the CDR3 plus reference TRBV5-1 and TRBJ2-3, the full variable domain is KAGVTQTPRYLIKTRGQQVTLSCSPISGHRSVSWYQQTPGQGLQFLFEYFSETQRNKGNFPGRFSGRQFSNSRSEMNVSTLELGDSALYLCASTSIGDTQYFGPGTRLTVL.

The CDR3 here is CASSEALLFDTQYF. CDR3 sequence (DNA): TGTGCCAGCAGTGAAGCGCTTCTTTTTGATACCCAGTACTTC. The rearrangement links TRBV2 to TRBJ2-5; D gene uncertain. Germline assignment: CDR1 SNHLY and CDR2 FYNNEI. The CDR3 extends over 14 amino acids. Trimming took 0 bases from V and 8 from J, leaving 13 bases between them.

This rearrangement joins TRBV2 to TRBJ2-2; possibly TRBD1 for D (5 bases). The CDR3 contains 13 residues. The V gene's germline CDR1 is SNHLY and CDR2 FYNNEI. The V end was cut by 6 bases, the J end by 8 bases, with 13 bases between. DNA of the CDR3: TGTGCCAGCAGCGCCCAAGGGGTTGGGGAGCTGTTTTTT. Translated: CASSAQGVGELFF.

The rearrangement links TRBV7-2 to TRBJ2-7; D possibly corresponds to TRBD1 (5 bases). Trimming took off 0 bases at V and 3 bases at J, with 6 bases between the two ends. The CDR3 runs 13 residues. The germline CDR1 and CDR2 sequences are SGHTA and FQGNSA. DNA of the CDR3: TGTGCCAGCAGCTTAGCTACAGGCTACGAGCAGTACTTC. This encodes CASSLATGYEQYF. Together with reference TRBV7-2 and TRBJ2-7, the CDR3 gives the full variable domain: GAGVSQSPSNKVTEKGKDVELRCDPISGHTALYWYRQSLGQGLEFLIYFQGNSAPDKSGLPSDRFSAERTGGSVSTLTIQRTQQEDSAVYLCASSLATGYEQYFGPGTRLTVT.